These 11 T cell receptor beta chains share one sample of origin, sequenced in a study of blood T cell repertoires in COVID-19. The protocol was immunoSEQ multiplex PCR, while the TCRdb copy is restricted to in-frame clones and leaves out a portion. The sample yields hundreds of thousands of clones, around 89% seen once. Material: peripheral blood. The receptors stem from a woman aged 25 to 39 with acute or convalescent COVID-19.

This chain uses TRBV11-2 with TRBJ2-2; the D is unclear. Germline V gene data show CDR1 as SGHAT and CDR2 as FQNNGV. V dropped 0 bases and J dropped 7 bases, with 9 bases sitting between them. CDR3 size: 14 residues. CDR3 sequence (DNA): TGTGCCAGCAGCTTAGATCCAGGCGTCGGGGAGCTGTTTTTT. This translates into CASSLDPGVGELFF.

The CDR3 DNA sequence: TGTGCCAGCAGCTTAGCATCTAGTCTGCGGGAAAAACTGTTTTTT. This translates into CASSLASSLREKLFF. The chain carries TRBV11-2 and TRBJ1-4; no clear D. The ends were cut back, 1 base at V and 8 bases at J, with 14 bases in the middle. The CDR3 loop spans 15 amino acids. Germline CDR1 is SGHAT and CDR2 is FQNNGV. The whole variable domain, remainder taken from reference TRBV11-2 and TRBJ1-4, is EAGVAQSPRYKIIEKRQSVAFWCNPISGHATLYWYQQILGQGPKLLIQFQNNGVVDDSQLPKDRFSAERLKGVDSTLKIQPAKLEDSAVYLCASSLASSLREKLFFGSGTQLSVL.

The V gene is TRBV7-9, the J gene TRBJ1-5, with D maybe TRBD1 (6 bases). Trimming stripped 5 bases from V and 0 bases from J, with 17 bases between. This CDR3 contains 17 residues. Germline assignment: CDR1 SEHNR and CDR2 FQNEAQ (reference sequence). This CDR3 is CASSQSLQDSSNQPQHF. In DNA, the CDR3 is TGTGCCAGCAGCCAATCCCTGCAGGACAGTAGCAATCAGCCCCAGCATTTT.

This chain uses TRBV5-1 with TRBJ2-7, with D possibly matching TRBD2 (5 bases). Trimming left V 1 base short and J 7 bases short, with 6 bases between. This CDR3 has 11 amino acids. Germline CDR1 is SGHRS and CDR2 is YFSETQ. The CDR3 coding sequence is TGCGCCAGCAGCTTGTCGGGGGAGCAGTACTTC. Amino acid sequence: CASSLSGEQYF.

In this sample, this clone turned up a few times. The J gene is TRBJ2-7, the V gene TRBV18; possible D gene TRBD1, 6 bases. Germline values: CDR1 KGHSH, CDR2 LQKENI. This CDR3 comprises 14 residues. The V gene lost 3 bases and the J gene lost 5 bases, with 14 bases spanning the gap. CDR3 in amino acids: CASSPLTGNDEQYF. CDR3 bases: TGTGCCAGCTCACCGCTAACAGGGAACGACGAGCAGTACTTC.

This rearrangement joins TRBV19 to TRBJ2-2; 7 bases are a match to TRBD1. The germline gives CDR1 LNHDA, CDR2 SQIVND (reference sequence). Unmatched junction bases numbered 5, after V lost 1 base and J lost 0 bases. The CDR3 is 17 amino acids. CDR3 amino acids: CASSIAWTGSNTGELFF. The DNA for the CDR3 is TGTGCCAGTAGTATAGCCTGGACAGGCTCGAACACCGGGGAGCTGTTTTTT.

The genes are TRBV11-2 and TRBJ1-4, with D perhaps matching TRBD1 (6 bases). Germline V gives CDR1 SGHAT, CDR2 FQNNGV. This CDR3 is 15 amino acids long. V was cut by 5 bases and J by 1 base, with 11 bases left in between. CDR3 sequence (DNA): TGTGCCAGCAGCCCCCGGGACATAACTAATGAAAAACTGTTTTTT. This codes for CASSPRDITNEKLFF.

Remarks on this clone: The sample has other DNA sequences that encode this CDR3 too. DNA of the CDR3: TGTGCCAGCAGTTTACGGCTAGCGGGTGAGACCCAGTACTTC. It codes for CASSLRLAGETQYF. The V and J genes are TRBV27 and TRBJ2-5; 8 nucleotides agree with TRBD2. This CDR3 has 14 amino acids. V lost 2 bases, J lost 5 bases, and 4 bases stayed unmatched. CDR1 and CDR2 (germline): MNHEY, SMNVEV (reference sequence).

The J gene is TRBJ2-5, the V gene TRBV2, with D unresolved. The V gene lost 1 base and the J gene lost 5 bases, with 8 bases spanning the gap. From germline, CDR1 is SNHLY and CDR2 FYNNEI. CDR3 length: 13 residues. DNA of the CDR3: TGTGCCAGCAGTGAAGACGGAGAGGAGACCCAGTACTTC. Amino acids: CASSEDGEETQYF.

This rearrangement joins TRBV11-2 to TRBJ2-7; no clear D gene. The CDR3 has 14 amino acids. V was shortened by 4 bases and J by 3 bases, with 13 bases between the two germline ends. Per germline, CDR1 SGHAT and CDR2 FQNNGV. CDR3 loop: CASSSEHVNYEQYF. The CDR3 DNA follows: TGTGCCAGCAGCTCCGAACACGTAAACTACGAGCAGTACTTC.

This clone was found once. The chain uses TRBV4-1 and TRBJ2-3; TRBD2 might be the D (5 bases). Germline V gene sequence: CDR1 MGHRA, CDR2 YSYEKL. The CDR3 totals 15 residues. V was pared by 3 bases and J by 0 bases, with 10 bases between. The CDR3 bases are TGCGCCAGCAGCCATTCCCCGGGAAGCACAGATACGCAGTATTTT. As protein: CASSHSPGSTDTQYF.